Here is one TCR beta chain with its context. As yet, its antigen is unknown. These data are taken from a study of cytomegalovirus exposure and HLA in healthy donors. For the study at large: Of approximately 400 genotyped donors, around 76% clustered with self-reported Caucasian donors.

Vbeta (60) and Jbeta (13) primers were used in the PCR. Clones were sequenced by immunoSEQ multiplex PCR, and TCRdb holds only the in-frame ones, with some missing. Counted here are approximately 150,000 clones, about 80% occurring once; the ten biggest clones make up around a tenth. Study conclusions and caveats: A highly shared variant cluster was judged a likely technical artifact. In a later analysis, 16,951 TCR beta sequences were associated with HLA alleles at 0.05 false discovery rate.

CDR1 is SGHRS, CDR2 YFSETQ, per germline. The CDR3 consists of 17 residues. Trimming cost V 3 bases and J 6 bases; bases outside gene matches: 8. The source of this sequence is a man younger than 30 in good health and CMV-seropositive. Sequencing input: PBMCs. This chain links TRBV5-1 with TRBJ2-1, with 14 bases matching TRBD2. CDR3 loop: CASSYGLAGGNFNEQFF. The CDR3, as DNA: TGCGCCAGCAGCTACGGACTAGCGGGGGGCAATTTCAATGAGCAGTTCTTC.